These T cell receptor beta chains were read from a single sample in a study of human T cells and chemical hapten exposure. TCRdb reprocessed the RACE reads with MiXCR, giving one entry per CDR3 protein. The data contain about 82,000 distinct CDR3 sequences, 10% to 15% of them singletons. Sequenced here: whole blood, sampled in connection with sensitization to the hapten diphenylcyclopropenone (DPC). These receptors all stem from a woman aged 45-65 years with alopecia areata. Some clones in this sample may be carry-over from other donors' samples. CDR3s leave out the opening cysteine and the closing phenylalanine or tryptophan.

v_call	j_call	cdr3_aa
TRBV20-1	TRBJ2-1	SAGGLAGDSHEQF
TRBV3-1	TRBJ2-7	ASSHRDGYEQY
TRBV28	TRBJ2-1	ASSPVGSGSVNEQF
TRBV5-8	TRBJ2-3	ASSLGQGEDTQY
TRBV13	TRBJ2-4	ASRMWGAAKNIQY
TRBV29-1	TRBJ2-1	SVGLAGGSYNEQF
TRBV15	TRBJ2-7	ATSRDRVSYEQY
TRBV11-2	TRBJ2-5	ASSHGLAGETQY
TRBV11-2	TRBJ1-1	ASSLDEVGLRDRRMNTEAF
TRBV4-1	TRBJ2-3	ASRSPEGSADTQY
TRBV2	TRBJ1-6	ASKGTGGANASPLH
TRBV20-1	TRBJ2-1	SARAGYNEQF
TRBV2	TRBJ1-6	ASSDKSLRQGYSPLH
TRBV2	TRBJ1-5	ASSGEYSNQPQH
TRBV7-6	TRBJ1-2	ASSFRGGHGYT
TRBV20-1	TRBJ2-7	SARVRDGSSYEQY
TRBV29-1	TRBJ2-5	SVEVKGTSGNQETQY
TRBV6-6	TRBJ1-1	ASSKHTRQGETEAF
TRBV12-2	TRBJ1-4	ASRLARDIRAEKLF
TRBV12-3/TRBV12-4	TRBJ2-5	ASSFGLAQETQY
TRBV14	TRBJ2-1	ASSHDRQGLYNEQF
TRBV29-1	TRBJ2-3	SVEWPTDTQY
TRBV7-3	TRBJ2-2	ASSLSGASGLVNTGELF
TRBV3-1	TRBJ2-6	ASSQVMRAGANVLT
TRBV7-2	TRBJ2-7	ASSGSSYEQY
TRBV6-4	TRBJ1-1	ASSHGGVAF
TRBV7-6	TRBJ2-7	ASSPLPRGLAGGRPTYEQY
TRBV20-1	TRBJ2-1	SATLLAGGPNEQF
TRBV19	TRBJ1-5	ASSMMRYSNQPQH
TRBV7-9	TRBJ2-4	ASSLPQNIQY
TRBV28	TRBJ1-1	ASSPFGRRGTEAF
TRBV29-1	TRBJ1-1	SAVDTLNTEAF
TRBV29-1	TRBJ1-2	SGEVGTGGYGYT
TRBV5-6	TRBJ1-1	ASSLIYTEAF
TRBV11-2	TRBJ1-2	ASSDATYGYT
TRBV11-3	TRBJ2-3	ASSVQGLSTDTQY
TRBV18	TRBJ2-2	ASSPWTGGNTGELF
TRBV7-2	TRBJ2-2	ASSFGASGNTGELF
TRBV7-6	TRBJ2-1	ASSRGQGVSQKNEQF
TRBV3-1	TRBJ2-1	ASSQASRGNEQF
TRBV18	TRBJ1-5	ASSPMDGQPQH
TRBV29-1	TRBJ2-7	SVDSGTPSYEQY
TRBV7-3	TRBJ2-3	ASSLGAGYTDTQY
TRBV7-2	TRBJ2-1	ASSPEISEQF
TRBV30	TRBJ1-5	AWSLLTGKGQPQH
TRBV11-2	TRBJ1-2	ASSPARTGNYGYT
TRBV6-6	TRBJ1-2	ASSLGGPNYGYT
TRBV2	TRBJ1-5	ASSGGQGALSQPQH
TRBV6-4	TRBJ2-3	ASSDGFTDTQY
TRBV3-1	TRBJ2-1	ASSLAGEPYNEQF
TRBV28	TRBJ2-3	ASGFRGRKQY
TRBV20-1	TRBJ1-4	SAPLLRGEKLF
TRBV25-1	TRBJ1-2	ASSETLNGYT
TRBV11-2	TRBJ2-5	ASSSIGGTETQY